This TCR beta chain was captured in a study of cytomegalovirus exposure and HLA in healthy donors. Study-wide context: An early release of data contained 75 million to 100 million unique TCRs, which came from HLA-typed donors. General study results and limits: Previous analysis showed most TCR beta V segments were productive about 87% or about 30% of the time. Among the most significant clusters, several appeared linked to common viral pathogens in a later analysis. A later analysis showed HLA-associated TCR beta chains outstripping equally common others in clonal expansion.

V was cut by 1 base and J by 2 bases, with 3 bases left in between. The CDR3 is made up of 12 amino acids. From germline, CDR1 is GTSNPN and CDR2 SVGIG (reference sequence). The PCR made use of 60 Vbeta and 13 Jbeta primers. Clones were sequenced by immunoSEQ multiplex PCR, and TCRdb holds only the in-frame ones, with some missing. Among some 170,000 clones, 80% were seen once, and the ten largest hold about 9.9%. In the case of this clone: The antigen is unknown.

This receptor was taken from a man aged 18 to 30 in good health and CMV-seropositive. The material sequenced was PBMCs. The chain uses TRBV30 and TRBJ1-5; D gene unclear. CDR3 nucleotides: TGTGCCTGGAGTGCGGGCAATCAGCCCCAGCATTTT. Translating it yields CAWSAGNQPQHF.